Detailed here is one T cell receptor beta chain. These data originate in a study of blood T cell repertoires in COVID-19. V was cut by 0 bases and J by 0 bases, with 21 bases left in between. This CDR3 has 19 amino acids. Germline V CDR1 and CDR2: SGHTA, FQGNSA. Participants spanned ages about 18 to 90 years and resided in 20 to 30 US areas. Each participant's cohort was designated according to participant-reported clinical history. Cohort 3 recovered donors had two negative PCRs, clearance, or symptom resolution. Some clones are missing from TCRdb's copy, which holds only in-frame ones; the method was immunoSEQ multiplex PCR. The sample carries about 300,000 clones, about nine tenths recorded once.

The chain joins TRBV7-2 to TRBJ2-7; maybe TRBD1 (7 bases). The sequencing sample was made of PBMCs or T cells enriched from blood (not recorded which). The sequence derives from a young man who had recovered from COVID-19. DNA for the CDR3: TGTGCCAGCAGCTTAGCCTCCGGTCTTACCAGGGGGGCCTCCTACGAGCAGTACTTC. Amino acid sequence: CASSLASGLTRGASYEQYF.